Listed below are T cell receptor beta chains from one sample, sequenced in a study of siplizumab effects on memory and regulatory T cells. These receptors' antigens are unknown. This table comes from immunoSEQ multiplex PCR, and its TCRdb copy is limited to in-frame clones, with some not included. The repertoire includes roughly 14,000 clones, about 49% of them detected once, and 7% to 9% sits in the top ten. The specimen sequenced was CFSE-low (dividing) CD4+ T cells sorted from an allogeneic mixed lymphocyte reaction. Receptors were obtained from a human donor in good health; the cells came from an allogeneic mixed lymphocyte reaction. CDR3s include the opening cysteine and the closing phenylalanine or tryptophan. A D gene is named only where the DNA matches it firmly. Where a row states a size, it is once, few, many or the class of an expanded clone; other rows omit it.

J | D | size | V | DNA | CDR3
TRBJ2-5 | . | . | TRBV20-1 | TGCAGTGCTACGGCTGAAGAGACCCAGTACTTC | CSATAEETQYF
TRBJ2-3 | . | . | TRBV12-5 | TGTGCTAGTGGTTATAGAGATGCAGATACGCAGTATTTT | CASGYRDADTQYF
TRBJ1-2 | TRBD1 | few | TRBV5-1 | TGCGCCAGCAGCCCACAGGGGGCTCAATATGGCTACACCTTC | CASSPQGAQYGYTF
TRBJ2-1 | TRBD2 | . | TRBV19 | TGTGCCAGTAGTATAGACTCTGGCGGGAGTTTTTACAATGAGCAGTTCTTC | CASSIDSGGSFYNEQFF
TRBJ2-5 | . | . | TRBV28 | TGTGCCAGCAGTTTATCGACTGGGGTACGTGAGCAGTACTTC | CASSLSTGVREQYF
TRBJ1-5 | . | . | TRBV6-5 | TGTGCCAGCAGTTACTCCGTCTCCAAACCCCAGCCCCAGCATTTT | CASSYSVSKPQPQHF
TRBJ1-2 | . | . | TRBV18 | TGTGCCAGCTCACCCTCCACAGGATTTATTAACTATGGCTACACCTTC | CASSPSTGFINYGYTF
TRBJ1-2 | . | . | TRBV29-1 | TGCAGCGTTGATGGGGGGGGTGGCTACACCTTC | CSVDGGGGYTF
TRBJ2-7 | . | . | TRBV6-6 | TGTGCCAGCAGCCAACAGGGCTACGAGCAGTACTTC | CASSQQGYEQYF
TRBJ2-3 | . | . | TRBV7-8 | TGTGCCAGCAGCCCCGGGACACTTACGCAGTATTTT | CASSPGTLTQYF
TRBJ2-7 | . | . | TRBV5-1 | TGCGCCAGCAGCAGGGACACCAACTCCTACGAGCAGTACTTC | CASSRDTNSYEQYF
TRBJ2-3 | . | few | TRBV19 | TGTGCCAGTAGTTCGGGAGCTAGCACAGATACGCAGTATTTT | CASSSGASTDTQYF
TRBJ1-2 | . | . | TRBV19 | TGTGCCAGTAGTATCTCCCGCGATGGCTACACCTTC | CASSISRDGYTF
TRBJ2-7 | . | . | TRBV6-5 | TGTGCCAGCAGTAGGGGTTTTGGCTCCTACGAGCAGTACTTC | CASSRGFGSYEQYF
TRBJ2-7 | . | . | TRBV6-5 | TGTGCCAGCAGTTATAGAGGGGCGATCCCAGAAGAGCAGTACTTC | CASSYRGAIPEEQYF
TRBJ1-3 | . | medium-sized | TRBV19 | TGTGCCAGTAGTAGCGAGGACCTACTCGGAAACACCATATATTTT | CASSSEDLLGNTIYF
TRBJ2-7 | TRBD1 | . | TRBV5-1 | TGCGCCAGCAGCAGAAATCCCGGGACAGGGGGGTCCTACGAGCAGTACTTC | CASSRNPGTGGSYEQYF
TRBJ1-1 | TRBD1 | . | TRBV27 | TGTGCCAGCAGTTCCGGACAGGGGGCGCAGGTCACTGAAGCTTTCTTT | CASSSGQGAQVTEAFF
TRBJ2-1 | . | . | TRBV7-2 | TGTGCCAGCAGCTTAGCGTCCCGGGGCGAACAGTTCTTC | CASSLASRGEQFF
TRBJ2-7 | . | few | TRBV19 | TGTGCCAGTAGTATAGAACGGGGGCCCTACGAGCAGTACTTC | CASSIERGPYEQYF
TRBJ1-1 | . | . | TRBV30 | TGTGCCTGGAGTGTACGAGCTAACAGGCGGATCACTGAAGCTTTCTTT | CAWSVRANRRITEAFF
TRBJ2-3 | . | . | TRBV6-5 | TGTGCCAGCAGACCCGGAGGGCCCCTAGATACGCAGTATTTT | CASRPGGPLDTQYF
TRBJ1-3 | TRBD1 | . | TRBV18 | TGTGCCAGCTCACGAGTACAGGGGACATTAAAAGGAAACACCATATATTTT | CASSRVQGTLKGNTIYF
TRBJ2-1 | TRBD1 | . | TRBV7-2 | TGTGCCAGCAGCTTAGGGACAGGGCGGTTCTTC | CASSLGTGRFF
TRBJ1-5 | TRBD1 | few | TRBV28 | TGTGCCAGCAGCCCCCGACAGGGGTATCAGCCCCAGCATTTT | CASSPRQGYQPQHF
TRBJ2-7 | TRBD1 | medium-sized | TRBV5-1 | TGCGCCAGCAGCCCTAGACAGGGAACCGCCTACGAGCAGTACTTC | CASSPRQGTAYEQYF
TRBJ1-4 | . | . | TRBV6-1 | TGTGCCAGCAGTGAAGCTTTCGGCTCTCGTGGTGAAAAACTGTTTTTT | CASSEAFGSRGEKLFF
TRBJ2-6 | . | . | TRBV9 | TGTGCCAGCAGCGTACAGGGAGCTGGGGCCAACGTCCTGACTTTC | CASSVQGAGANVLTF
TRBJ2-7 | TRBD1 | . | TRBV18 | TGTGCCAGCTCACTAGGACAGGGCTACGAGCAGTACTTC | CASSLGQGYEQYF
TRBJ2-7 | . | . | TRBV13 | TGTGCCAGCAGCCTACCCCGGGGGCAGGGGTGGGGAGAGCAGTACTTC | CASSLPRGQGWGEQYF
TRBJ2-3 | . | few | TRBV5-6 | TGTGCCAGCGGGATCCTAGCATCGGATACGCAGTATTTT | CASGILASDTQYF
TRBJ2-7 | . | . | TRBV25-1 | TGTGCCAGCAGGGCGGTGAACTACGAGCAGTACTTC | CASRAVNYEQYF
TRBJ1-2 | . | . | TRBV18 | TGTGCCAGCTCACCGGCCGGGAGATATGGCTACACCTTC | CASSPAGRYGYTF
TRBJ2-7 | . | few | TRBV18 | TGTGCCAGCTCACCAGGACAGACCTACGAGCAGTACTTC | CASSPGQTYEQYF
TRBJ2-3 | TRBD2 | few | TRBV11-2 | TGTGCCAGCAGCTCAAGACTAGCGGGGAGCACAGATACGCAGTATTTT | CASSSRLAGSTDTQYF
TRBJ1-2 | . | . | TRBV30 | TGTGCCTGGAGGAGGATCGGACAAGTCTATGGCCACACCTTC | CAWRRIGQVYGHTF
TRBJ1-5 | . | once | TRBV2 | TGTGCCACCACGGCAGTGGGTAGCAATCAGCCCCAGCATTTT | CATTAVGSNQPQHF
TRBJ1-1 | . | . | TRBV6-1 | TGTGCCAGCAGTGAAGACGGGGGCGCGACAAAAGCTTTCTTT | CASSEDGGATKAFF
TRBJ1-1 | . | . | TRBV2 | TGTGCCAGCAGTGAAAATCGTGCCGGATCGAACACTGAAGCTTTCTTT | CASSENRAGSNTEAFF
TRBJ1-1 | . | few | TRBV19 | TGTGCCAGTAAGGACAGCAGAAACTTGAACACTGAAGCTTTCTTT | CASKDSRNLNTEAFF
TRBJ2-5 | . | . | TRBV7-3 | TGTGCCAGCAGCCTCGGGACTGCACAAGAGACCCAGTACTTC | CASSLGTAQETQYF
TRBJ2-2 | . | few | TRBV18 | TGTGCCAGCTCTCAAGTGGAGGGGGACACCGGGGAGCTGTTTTTT | CASSQVEGDTGELFF
TRBJ1-2 | TRBD1 | . | TRBV7-4 | TGTGCCAGCAGCGCTTTAGGGGGCGCCTCTAACTATGGCTACACCTTC | CASSALGGASNYGYTF
TRBJ1-1 | . | . | TRBV5-4 | TGTGCCAGCAGCTTATTAGGGGAGAACACTGAAGCTTTCTTT | CASSLLGENTEAFF
TRBJ1-3 | . | . | TRBV5-5 | TGTGCCAGCAGCCTAGACCGGACGAACACCATATATTTT | CASSLDRTNTIYF
TRBJ1-2 | . | . | TRBV6-1 | TGTGCCAGCACTCAGGACATGGGTGGCTACACCTTC | CASTQDMGGYTF
TRBJ1-2 | . | . | TRBV6-5 | TGTGCCAGCGGCCGTGGGCATGGCTACACCTTC | CASGRGHGYTF
TRBJ1-2 | . | . | TRBV5-6 | TGTGCCAGCAGCTTGGGCACACGAAACTATGGCTACACCTTC | CASSLGTRNYGYTF
TRBJ1-1 | . | . | TRBV7-3 | TGTGCCAGCAGCTTAGGTAAGGGAAGCACTGAAGCTTTCTTT | CASSLGKGSTEAFF
TRBJ1-2 | TRBD1 | . | TRBV18 | TGTGCCAGCTCACCACAACCGGGACAGAACGTGCCTGGCTACACCTTC | CASSPQPGQNVPGYTF
TRBJ1-3 | . | . | TRBV18 | TGTGCCAGCTCACCATCCTCCCCTGGAAACACCATATATTTT | CASSPSSPGNTIYF
TRBJ2-2 | . | few | TRBV30 | TGTGCCTGGGCGGGCCTGGGGTCCGGGGAGCTGTTTTTT | CAWAGLGSGELFF
TRBJ2-7 | . | . | TRBV18 | TGTGCCAGCTCACAAAACGAGGGGGTCTACGAGCAGTACTTC | CASSQNEGVYEQYF